This T cell receptor (beta chain) originates from a study of blood T cell repertoires in COVID-19. Study information: Donors in the United States, Italy and Spain gave samples during acute or convalescent COVID-19. In each case, the material was cDNA or gDNA derived from T cells, B-cell-depleted T cells, or PBMCs.

CDR1 and CDR2 (germline): MNHNS, SASEGT. The CDR3 is made up of 16 amino acids. V lost 2 bases to trimming and J lost 1 base, with 15 bases between them. How the authors handled the data: Amplification of reference gene primers was used by the study to estimate nucleated cell counts. Generated by immunoSEQ multiplex PCR, the TCRdb table keeps only in-frame clones and is missing some. Clone size and the V and J calls come from that table; the DNA yielded D and trimming. This sample has around 64,000 clones, with 79% found just once. The material sequenced was peripheral blood. The chain carries TRBV6-1 and TRBJ2-7; TRBD1 is a possible D gene (6 bases). The sequence was collected from a man aged 55 to 70 with acute or convalescent COVID-19. CDR3 bases: TGTGCCAGCAGTGAAAGTTATCGTCAGGGGTCCTACGAGCAGTACTTC. This gives the protein CASSESYRQGSYEQYF.